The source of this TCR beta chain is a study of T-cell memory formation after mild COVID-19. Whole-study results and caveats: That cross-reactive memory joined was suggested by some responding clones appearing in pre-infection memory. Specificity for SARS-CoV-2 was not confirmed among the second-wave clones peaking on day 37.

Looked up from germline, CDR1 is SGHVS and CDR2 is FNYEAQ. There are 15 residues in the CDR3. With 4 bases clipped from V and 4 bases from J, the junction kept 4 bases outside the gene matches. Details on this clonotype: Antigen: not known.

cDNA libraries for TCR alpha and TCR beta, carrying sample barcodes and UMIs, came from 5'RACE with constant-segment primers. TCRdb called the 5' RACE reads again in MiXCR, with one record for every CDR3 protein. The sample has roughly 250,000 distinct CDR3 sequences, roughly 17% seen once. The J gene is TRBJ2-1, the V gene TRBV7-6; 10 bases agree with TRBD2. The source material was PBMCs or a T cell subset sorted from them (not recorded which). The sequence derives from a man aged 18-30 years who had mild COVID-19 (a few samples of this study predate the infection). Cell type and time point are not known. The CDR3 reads CASSSVAGGYNEQFF. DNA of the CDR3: TGTGCCAGCAGCTCCGTAGCGGGGGGTTACAATGAGCAGTTCTTC.